The 32 T cell receptor beta chains in this list originate from one sample, sequenced in a study of OX40 agonist ivuxolimab in advanced cancers. Sequencing was performed with immunoSEQ multiplex PCR; in TCRdb, only in-frame clones are kept and a portion is missing. This table has 75,000 to 90,000 clones, about 89% appearing once. The specimen was CD4+ or CD8+ T cells sorted from blood, collected in a trial of the OX40 agonist ivuxolimab. Receptors originate from an adult with an advanced solid tumor such as melanoma, head and neck, liver or kidney cancer.

A few counts support this clone. The chain employs TRBV19 and TRBJ1-2; 9 bases fit TRBD1. Losses at the gene ends were 4 bases for V and 6 bases for J; bases not matched to a gene: 6. There are 14 residues in the CDR3. Germline V gene data show CDR1 as LNHDA and CDR2 as SQIVND (reference sequence). As DNA, the CDR3 is TGTGCCAGTAGTACTGGACAGGGGTTCCATGGCTACACCTTC. Residues: CASSTGQGFHGYTF.

This chain links TRBV7-9 with TRBJ2-1; D assignment may be TRBD1 or TRBD2 (5 bases each). Trimming shortened V by 5 bases and J by 0 bases, and 14 bases separated the two germline ends. The CDR3 loop spans 16 amino acids. Germline-derived CDR1 and CDR2 are SEHNR and FQNEAQ (reference sequence). The CDR3 reads CASSTRTGASYNEQFF. The CDR3, as DNA: TGTGCCAGCAGCACCCGCACCGGGGCCTCCTACAATGAGCAGTTCTTC.

The chain carries TRBV5-5 and TRBJ2-5; 10 bases map to TRBD1. Germline V gene sequence: CDR1 SGHKS, CDR2 YYEKEE (reference sequence). Trimming at V came to 4 bases and at J to 5 bases, leaving 11 bases not matched to a gene. The CDR3 extends over 16 amino acids. The CDR3 DNA reads TGTGCCAGCAGCCCCCCGGGGGGACAGGGGCGGGAGACCCAGTACTTC. Protein product: CASSPPGGQGRETQYF.

This clone was counted once. The CDR3 loop reads CASGPGEEQFF. The CDR3 region has the DNA TGTGCCAGCGGCCCGGGGGAAGAGCAGTTCTTC. This chain joins TRBV27 and TRBJ2-1; D is perhaps TRBD2 (6 bases). The CDR3 sequence is 11 residues long. The V end was cut by 8 bases, the J end by 10 bases, with 12 bases between. Germline CDR1 reads MNHEY; CDR2 reads SMNVEV (reference sequence).

Points on this clone: The identical CDR3 is also encoded by other nucleotide sequences in the sample. The chain links TRBV9 to TRBJ2-5; a weak D match, TRBD2 (6 bases). The CDR3 spans 14 residues. V lost 2 bases to trimming and J lost 1 base, with 9 bases between them. Germline lookup yields CDR1 SGDLS and CDR2 YYNGEE. CDR3 sequence: CASSVGGLQETQYF. Written as DNA, the CDR3 is TGTGCCAGCAGCGTGGGAGGCCTCCAAGAGACCCAGTACTTC.

This clone appeared once. The genes are TRBV14 and TRBJ1-2; 9 positions match TRBD1. Losses at the gene ends were 5 bases for V and 4 bases for J; bases not matched to a gene: 5. The CDR3 spans 14 residues. CDR1 is SGHDN, CDR2 FVKESK, per germline. CDR3 DNA sequence: TGTGCCAGCAGCAGGACAGGGGCCGTCTATGGCTACACCTTC. This gives the protein CASSRTGAVYGYTF.

V gene TRBV5-1 combines with J gene TRBJ2-7, with a tentative D call TRBD1 (5 bases). Germline CDR1 SGHRS, CDR2 YFSETQ. The V gene lost 0 bases and the J gene lost 2 bases, with 12 bases spanning the gap. There are 15 residues in the CDR3. The CDR3 DNA follows: TGCGCCAGCAGCTTGGCTGGACAACGCGCCTACGAGCAGTACTTC. Translation: CASSLAGQRAYEQYF. The full variable domain, in which reference TRBV5-1 and TRBJ2-7 provide the parts outside the CDR3, is KAGVTQTPRYLIKTRGQQVTLSCSPISGHRSVSWYQQTPGQGLQFLFEYFSETQRNKGNFPGRFSGRQFSNSRSEMNVSTLELGDSALYLCASSLAGQRAYEQYFGPGTRLTVT.

The J gene is TRBJ2-5, the V gene TRBV5-5, with 12 bases aligning to TRBD2. The CDR3 is 15 residues long. The V segment lost 4 bases and the J segment 5 bases; nucleotides outside the gene matches: 6. Germline CDR1 and CDR2: SGHKS and YYEKEE (reference sequence). DNA for the CDR3: TGTGCCAGCAGCCTAGCGGGAGGGCCCGGGGAGACCCAGTACTTC. Translating it yields CASSLAGGPGETQYF.

With regard to this clone: Its ends do not fully match the called genes, so a read error is possible. This sequence joins TRBV2 and TRBJ1-5; a possible D gene is TRBD1 (5 bases). Looked up from germline, CDR1 is SNHLY and CDR2 is FYNNEI. The CDR3 has 11 amino acids. The CDR3: CASSFQTALLF. The CDR3 nucleotides are TGTGCCAGCAGCTTTCAGACAGCCCTCCTTTTT. The full variable domain, rest sourced from reference TRBV2 and TRBJ1-5, is EPEVTQTPSHQVTQMGQEVILRCVPISNHLYFYWYRQILGQKVEFLVSFYNNEISEKSEIFDDQFSVERPDGSNFTLKIRSTKLEDSAMYFCASSFQTALLFGDGTRLSIL.

CDR3 in amino acids: CASSLGGGLAGLRDTQYF. The CDR3 nucleotides are TGTGCCAGCAGCTTGGGGGGAGGACTAGCGGGGCTGAGAGATACGCAGTATTTT. The chain has TRBV5-5 and TRBJ2-3; 12 bases are shared with TRBD2. With V trimmed by 0 bases and J by 5 bases, 10 bases remained unmatched. The CDR3 contains 18 residues. The V gene's germline CDR1 is SGHKS and CDR2 YYEKEE (reference sequence).

In its sample, this clone was seen a few times. The chain is built from TRBV2 and TRBJ1-2; TRBD1 is a possible D gene (5 bases). Trimming removed 7 bases from V and 0 bases from J, with 12 bases in between. CDR3 length equals 14 residues. Germline values: CDR1 SNHLY, CDR2 FYNNEI. For the CDR3, the DNA is TGTGCCAGCACTTGGTTGACAGCTAACTATGGCTACACCTTC. Its protein is CASTWLTANYGYTF.

The V and J genes are TRBV28 and TRBJ1-4; TRBD1 matches 9 bases. The CDR3 spans 15 residues. Germline V CDR1 and CDR2: MDHEN, SYDVKM. V lost 7 bases to trimming and J lost 7 bases; unmatched junction nucleotides: 10. The CDR3 nucleotides read TGTGCCAGCACCCCTACACAGGGGGCAGGTGAAAAACTGTTTTTT. The encoded protein is CASTPTQGAGEKLFF.

In this sample, this clone turned up once. J is TRBJ2-1 and V is TRBV11-2; the match to TRBD1 covers 11 bases. Germline V gene sequence: CDR1 SGHAT, CDR2 FQNNGV. There are 16 residues in the CDR3. V was clipped by 3 bases and J by 2 bases; unmatched bases: 3. CDR3: CASSFRTGGTYNEQFF. CDR3 DNA: TGTGCCAGCAGCTTCCGGACAGGGGGCACCTACAATGAGCAGTTCTTC.

The chain links TRBV18 to TRBJ2-5, with D perhaps assigned TRBD1 or TRBD2 (7 bases each). The CDR3 is 15 residues long. Trimming left V 2 bases short and J 3 bases short, with 13 bases between. Germline V gene sequence: CDR1 KGHSH, CDR2 LQKENI. CDR3 loop: CASSPATGREETQYF. The DNA of the CDR3 is TGTGCCAGCTCACCAGCGACAGGGAGGGAAGAGACCCAGTACTTC.

The rearrangement joins TRBV28 to TRBJ1-4, with D uncertain. The V gene lost 0 bases and the J gene lost 0 bases, with 11 bases spanning the gap. In germline, CDR1 is MDHEN, CDR2 SYDVKM. The CDR3 loop spans 17 amino acids. In DNA form, the CDR3 reads TGTGCCAGCAGTTTATGGGGTGTAAGTGCAACTAATGAAAAACTGTTTTTT. This encodes CASSLWGVSATNEKLFF.

This clone has only one observation. The CDR3 is CASSSSQEGNIQYF. CDR3 coding DNA: TGCGCCAGCAGCTCAAGCCAGGAGGGGAACATTCAGTACTTC. The chain has TRBV5-1 and TRBJ2-4; tentatively, D is TRBD2 (6 bases). CDR1 and CDR2 (germline): SGHRS, YFSETQ. This CDR3 region has 14 residues. The V gene lost 3 bases and the J gene lost 7 bases, with 14 bases spanning the gap.

This clone has a handful of counts. The V and J genes are TRBV27 and TRBJ2-7; 13 bases fit TRBD2. The ends lost 4 bases at V and 3 bases at J; junction bases unmatched: 15. Germline CDR1 and CDR2: MNHEY and SMNVEV (reference sequence). This CDR3 has 19 amino acids. The CDR3 protein is CASSYSLRTSGGPGYEQYF. In nucleotides, the CDR3 is TGTGCCAGCAGTTACTCACTTCGGACTAGCGGGGGTCCAGGCTACGAGCAGTACTTC.

The V call is TRBV6-1, the J call TRBJ2-7, with D perhaps assigned TRBD1 or TRBD2 (5 bases each). The CDR3 consists of 13 residues. Trimming took off 9 bases at V and 2 bases at J, with 14 bases between the two ends. Germline V gene lookup returns CDR1 MNHNS and CDR2 SASEGT. Here the CDR3 reads CASQLGVPYEQYF. Written as DNA, the CDR3 is TGTGCCAGTCAACTAGGGGTACCCTACGAGCAGTACTTC.

V is TRBV7-8 and J is TRBJ1-1, with D possibly TRBD1 on 5 matching bases. The germline CDR1 and CDR2 sequences are SGHVS and FQNEAQ. V shed 5 bases and J shed 0 bases, with 16 bases lying between them. The CDR3 is made up of 16 amino acids. CDR3 amino acids: CASSLRDLGMNTEAFF. The CDR3 bases are TGTGCCAGCAGCCTCCGGGACTTGGGGATGAACACTGAAGCTTTCTTT.

V usage is TRBV5-4 and J usage is TRBJ2-1, with unresolved D. This CDR3 region has 11 residues. Germline CDR1 is SGHNT and CDR2 is YYREEE (reference sequence). The V end lost 0 bases, the J end lost 8 bases, and 3 bases lay between the germline ends. For the CDR3, the DNA is TGTGCCAGCAGCTTGGCCGATGAGCAGTTCTTC. It is translated as CASSLADEQFF.

This clone is a singleton in its sample. The chain uses TRBV19 and TRBJ2-5; 7 nucleotides match TRBD2. Trimming removed 5 bases from V and 0 bases from J; junction bases left unmatched: 18. The CDR3 sequence is 19 residues long. CDR1 LNHDA and CDR2 SQIVND come from the germline V gene (reference sequence). CDR3 sequence (DNA): TGTGCCAGTAGTCGCCGACTAAGCGGGGCCGTACTGGACCAAGAGACCCAGTACTTC. This codes for CASSRRLSGAVLDQETQYF. The full variable domain, its missing parts supplied by reference TRBV19 and TRBJ2-5, is DGGITQSPKYLFRKEGQNVTLSCEQNLNHDAMYWYRQDPGQGLRLIYYSQIVNDFQKGDIAEGYSVSREKKESFPLTVTSAQKNPTAFYLCASSRRLSGAVLDQETQYFGPGTRLLVL.

This clone is a singleton in its sample. This rearrangement joins TRBV5-1 to TRBJ2-5, with 9 bases lining up with TRBD1. From germline, CDR1 is SGHRS and CDR2 YFSETQ. Germline trimming cut 3 bases from V and 7 bases from J; bases unmatched to any gene: 10. The CDR3 is 15 amino acids. CDR3 loop: CASSSGQGGLGTQYF. CDR3 nucleotide sequence: TGCGCCAGCAGCTCGGGACAGGGAGGATTGGGGACCCAGTACTTC.

V usage is TRBV6-1 and J usage is TRBJ1-6, with unresolved D. V lost 5 bases and J 0 bases, leaving 8 bases between the germline ends. Germline assignment: CDR1 MNHNS and CDR2 SASEGT. The length of the CDR3 is 15 residues. CDR3 nucleotide sequence: TGTGCCAGCAGTAGGGAGAGCTCCTATAATTCACCCCTCCACTTT. Translating it yields CASSRESSYNSPLHF.

The CDR3 spells CASSRRRSSVPLNTEAFF. DNA for the CDR3: TGCGCCAGCAGCCGCCGACGGTCCTCGGTCCCCCTGAACACTGAAGCTTTCTTT. V usage is TRBV4-1 and J usage is TRBJ1-1; no firm D call. The germline V and J ends were trimmed by 4 bases and 0 bases, with 21 bases remaining between them. Per the germline V gene, CDR1 is MGHRA and CDR2 is YSYEKL. This CDR3 has 18 residues.

The chain has TRBV19 and TRBJ2-7; TRBD1 matches at 8 bases. There are 12 residues in the CDR3. Germline V gene data show CDR1 as LNHDA and CDR2 as SQIVND (reference sequence). Trimming at V came to 7 bases and at J to 5 bases, leaving 4 bases not matched to a gene. The CDR3 DNA sequence: TGTGCCAGTACGGGCAGGGGGCACGAGCAGTACTTC. Translating gives CASTGRGHEQYF.

The chain combines TRBV5-4 with TRBJ2-7; 12 bases are a match to TRBD1. The germline V gene has CDR1 SGHNT and CDR2 YYREEE (reference sequence). This CDR3 contains 14 residues. V lost 3 bases and J lost 3; bases outside the gene matches: 1. In nucleotides, the CDR3 is TGTGCCAGCAGCTGGGACAGGGGGCGCTACGAGCAGTACTTC. This codes for CASSWDRGRYEQYF. Based on the CDR3 plus reference TRBV5-4 and TRBJ2-7, the full variable domain is ETGVTQSPTHLIKTRGQQVTLRCSSQSGHNTVSWYQQALGQGPQFIFQYYREEENGRGNFPPRFSGLQFPNYSSELNVNALELDDSALYLCASSWDRGRYEQYFGPGTRLTVT.

This chain joins TRBV15 and TRBJ2-1; no definite D call. Deletions cut 0 bases from V and 1 base from J, with 13 bases between. The CDR3 extends over 17 amino acids. The germline V gene has CDR1 LNHNV and CDR2 YYDKDF (reference sequence). The CDR3 region has the DNA TGTGCCACCAGCAGAGATGCCCTACTCAGATCCTACAATGAGCAGTTCTTC. The encoded protein is CATSRDALLRSYNEQFF.

This clone was observed a single time. The CDR3 region is CASSEGGAREKLFF. Written as DNA, the CDR3 is TGTGCCAGCAGTGAGGGGGGGGCGCGTGAAAAACTGTTTTTT. The chain combines TRBV6-1 with TRBJ1-4; tentative D call: TRBD1 (6 bases). The length of the CDR3 is 14 residues. The V gene lost 3 bases and the J gene lost 7 bases, with 12 bases spanning the gap. CDR1 and CDR2 from the germline V gene are MNHNS and SASEGT.

The chain is built from TRBV19 and TRBJ1-2, with D uncertain. The V end lost 6 bases, the J end lost 4 bases, and 12 bases lay between the germline ends. CDR3 size: 13 residues. Germline CDR1 is LNHDA and CDR2 is SQIVND (reference sequence). CDR3 DNA: TGTGCCAGTAGCATCCGGGCTGGCTATGGCTACACCTTC. It yields the protein CASSIRAGYGYTF.

This clone showed up just once. The rearrangement joins TRBV6-5 to TRBJ1-5; D call uncertain. There are 13 residues in the CDR3. The V gene lost 8 bases and the J gene lost 6 bases, with 14 bases spanning the gap. Germline V gene sequence: CDR1 MNHEY, CDR2 SVGAGI. The CDR3 DNA reads as TGTGCCAGCGCCTTGATTCTTCGTCAGCCCCAGCATTTT. Translation: CASALILRQPQHF.

V is TRBV5-1 and J is TRBJ1-4; no definite D call. The V end lost 4 bases, the J end lost 8 bases, and 21 bases lay between the germline ends. There are 16 residues in the CDR3. CDR1 and CDR2 from the germline V gene are SGHRS and YFSETQ. CDR3 nucleotides: TGCGCCAGCAGCGTAGACGTGGGAGTGGTGGGGGAAAAACTGTTTTTT. This sequence encodes CASSVDVGVVGEKLFF.

This clone was observed a single time. The chain joins TRBV7-2 to TRBJ2-7, with D perhaps TRBD2 (5 bases). Between the trimmed V and J ends, which lost 2 bases and 2 bases, there was a span of 13 bases. This CDR3 comprises 15 residues. Germline lookup yields CDR1 SGHTA and CDR2 FQGNSA. The CDR3 DNA follows: TGTGCCAGCAGCTTATCAGGACTCGCGACCTACGAGCAGTACTTC. It codes for CASSLSGLATYEQYF.